Listed below are T cell receptor beta chains from one sample, sequenced in a study of Tregs in tolerant kidney transplant recipients. Their specific antigens are unknown. Clones were read by immunoSEQ multiplex PCR, and TCRdb kept only the in-frame ones, dropping some. The profile covers approximately 44,000 clones, with nearly 97% appearing a single time and about 0.41% taken by the ten largest. The specimen was Tregs from blood cultured with allogeneic cells. All receptors derive from a human donor in good health. The CDR3 runs from the conserved cysteine through the conserved F or W. Fields, in order: V gene, clone size, D gene, J gene, CDR3 protein, CDR3 DNA. D genes are given only for firm matches. Not all rows give a size; the values are once, few, many and, for expanded clones, a class.

TRBV4-1	-	TRBD2	TRBJ2-3	CASSQAGVAGELDTQYF	TGCGCCAGCAGCCAAGCGGGGGTAGCGGGAGAGCTAGATACGCAGTATTTT
TRBV15	-	-	TRBJ1-2	CATSRAGGGYYGYTF	TGTGCCACCAGCAGAGCCGGGGGGGGGTACTATGGCTACACCTTC
TRBV10-2	-	TRBD2	TRBJ2-1	CASSDPSGGKNEQFF	TGCGCCAGCAGTGACCCTAGCGGAGGAAAAAATGAGCAGTTCTTC
TRBV9	once	-	TRBJ2-1	CASSVTRGDYNEQFF	TGTGCCAGCAGCGTAACGAGGGGGGATTACAATGAGCAGTTCTTC
TRBV19	-	TRBD2	TRBJ2-7	CASSSRAGGFPSEQYF	TGTGCCAGTAGTTCGCGAGCGGGAGGATTCCCAAGCGAGCAGTACTTC
TRBV29-1	-	-	TRBJ2-3	CSVSSWTDTQYF	TGCAGCGTTTCTAGTTGGACAGATACGCAGTATTTT
TRBV18	-	-	TRBJ2-7	CASSPPALERRYF	TGTGCCAGCTCACCACCGGCGCTAGAAAGAAGGTACTTC
TRBV9	-	-	TRBJ2-7	CASSPLGISYEQYF	TGTGCCAGCAGTCCCCTTGGGATTTCCTACGAGCAGTACTTC
TRBV2	-	-	TRBJ1-6	CASSVAGISPLHF	TGTGCCAGCAGTGTCGCAGGGATCTCACCCCTCCACTTT
TRBV9	-	TRBD2	TRBJ2-5	CASSRGTREETQYF	TGTGCCAGCAGCCGCGGGACTAGGGAAGAGACCCAGTACTTC
TRBV5-1	-	-	TRBJ2-6	CASGWTVLPSGANVLTF	TGCGCCAGCGGCTGGACAGTCCTTCCCTCTGGGGCCAACGTCCTGACTTTC
TRBV19	-	-	TRBJ1-1	CASSSRTFEAFF	TGTGCCAGTAGTAGCCGGACGTTTGAGGCTTTCTTT
TRBV19	-	-	TRBJ2-5	CASSRPRSWETQYF	TGTGCCAGTAGCCGTCCAAGGTCTTGGGAGACCCAGTACTTC
TRBV18	-	-	TRBJ2-7	CASSPGAYEQYF	TGTGCCAGCTCCCCAGGGGCCTACGAGCAGTACTTC
TRBV2	once	-	TRBJ1-5	CATAGGAGLAQHF	TGTGCCACCGCGGGGGGGGCAGGGTTAGCCCAGCATTTT
TRBV7-8	-	-	TRBJ2-4	CASSPRTALAKNIQYF	TGTGCCAGCAGCCCGCGGACCGCTCTAGCCAAAAACATTCAGTACTTC
TRBV7-2	-	-	TRBJ2-4	CASSAGPKNIQYF	TGTGCCAGCAGTGCGGGGCCGAAAAACATTCAGTACTTC
TRBV14	-	-	TRBJ1-1	CASSRQTNMNTEAFF	TGTGCCAGCAGCCGGCAGACGAACATGAACACTGAAGCTTTCTTT
TRBV2	-	-	TRBJ2-7	CASRSSSKYEQYF	TGTGCCAGCAGATCTTCTAGTAAGTACGAGCAGTACTTC
TRBV27	-	-	TRBJ2-7	CASSLWLGGPYEQYF	TGTGCCAGCAGTTTGTGGTTGGGGGGGCCCTACGAGCAGTACTTC
TRBV11-2	-	-	TRBJ2-6	CASSLGGANVLTF	TGTGCCAGCAGCTTAGGTGGGGCCAACGTCCTGACTTTC
TRBV7-9	-	TRBD1	TRBJ2-7	CASSTSGTGYLEQYF	TGTGCCAGCAGCACTAGTGGGACAGGGTATCTCGAGCAGTACTTC
TRBV19	-	-	TRBJ1-2	CASSRDSRYGYTF	TGTGCCAGTAGCCGGGACTCTCGCTACGGCTACACCTTC
TRBV5-1	-	-	TRBJ2-2	CASSLSFSSATIRSGELFF	TGCGCCAGCAGCTTGTCCTTTTCTAGCGCTACGATCCGTTCCGGGGAGCTGTTTTTT
TRBV27	-	TRBD2	TRBJ2-7	CASSSGGGTRYEQYF	TGTGCCAGCAGCTCCGGGGGGGGGACTCGCTACGAGCAGTACTTC
TRBV6-5	-	TRBD2	TRBJ2-7	CASSSLAGGPSYEQYF	TGTGCCAGCAGTTCACTAGCGGGAGGGCCTTCCTACGAGCAGTACTTC
TRBV27	-	-	TRBJ2-3	CASSPGWGRTDTQYF	TGTGCCAGCAGTCCTGGTTGGGGGCGTACAGATACGCAGTATTTT
TRBV13	-	TRBD2	TRBJ2-7	CASKVAAGGTYEQYF	TGTGCCAGCAAGGTAGCTGCGGGGGGTACCTACGAGCAGTACTTC
TRBV2	-	-	TRBJ1-2	CASRDQNRNYGYTF	TGTGCCAGCAGAGACCAGAACCGTAACTATGGCTACACCTTC